This entry lists 7 T cell receptor beta chains sequenced from one sample in a study of Ad26.COV2.S vaccination and SARS-CoV-2 variants. Treatment given: about 20 received Ad26.COV2.S at low or high dose, single or two shots; 5 received placebo; per-sample allocation not given. Day 63 following the first vaccine or placebo injection was when the samples were taken. Profiling relied on immunoSEQ multiplex PCR, and the TCRdb table lists in-frame clones only, not all of them. The sample lists around 300,000 clones; 88% were seen once. The sample in question was peripheral blood, obtained in a trial of Ad26.COV2.S vaccine versus placebo. The source of these receptors is a person aged 18-60 years who received the Ad26.COV2.S COVID-19 vaccine or a placebo.

This chain uses TRBV27 with TRBJ1-2; TRBD1 aligns across 9 bases. J was trimmed by 1 base and V by 6 bases; bases with no gene match: 9. This CDR3 contains 16 residues. Germline V gene data show CDR1 as MNHEY and CDR2 as SMNVEV (reference sequence). The DNA for the CDR3 is TGTGCCAGCAGCCGACTCGGGGACAGGGTTAACTATGGCTACACCTTC. Encoded protein: CASSRLGDRVNYGYTF.

DNA for the CDR3: TGCAGCGTCAACTCTGGGGGCGCGGATACTGAAGCTTTCTTT. The encoded protein is CSVNSGGADTEAFF. The chain couples TRBV29-1 to TRBJ1-1, with TRBD1 as a possible D gene (6 bases). This CDR3 is 14 amino acids long. Germline loops: CDR1 SQVTM, CDR2 ANQGSEA. V shed 6 bases and J shed 5 bases, with 19 bases lying between them. The full variable domain, rest sourced from reference TRBV29-1 and TRBJ1-1, is SAVISQKPSRDICQRGTSLTIQCQVDSQVTMMFWYRQQPGQSLTLIATANQGSEATYESGFVIDKFPISRPNLTFSTLTVSNMSPEDSSIYLCSVNSGGADTEAFFGQGTRLTVV.

In the case of this clone: The junction departs from germline at one end; a sequencing error may be responsible. The CDR3 sequence is CSVKDIAFTF. In DNA, the CDR3 is TGCAGCGTTAAAGACATCGCGTTTACCTTC. This sequence joins TRBV29-1 and TRBJ1-2; the D is unclear. The V gene's germline CDR1 is SQVTM and CDR2 ANQGSEA. The CDR3 consists of 10 residues.

The V gene is TRBV5-4, the J gene TRBJ2-5; D remains unclear. V was cut by 2 bases and J by 0 bases, with 2 bases left in between. The CDR3 is 12 amino acids. Germline CDR1 is SGHNT and CDR2 is YYREEE (reference sequence). In DNA, the CDR3 is TGTGCCAGCAGCTTCTACCAAGAGACCCAGTACTTC. This translates into CASSFYQETQYF.

The J gene is TRBJ2-1, the V gene TRBV19; the match to TRBD1 covers 7 bases. Germline V gene sequence: CDR1 LNHDA, CDR2 SQIVND (reference sequence). CDR3 length: 16 amino acids. The J segment lost 0 bases and the V segment lost 6 bases, leaving 8 bases of the junction unmatched. As DNA, the CDR3 is TGTGCCAGTAGCCCCGGGACAGCGAGCTCCTACAATGAGCAGTTCTTC. Amino acids: CASSPGTASSYNEQFF.

V and J are TRBV7-6 and TRBJ2-1; 7 bases are a match to TRBD1. V trimming: 1 base; J trimming: 2 bases; junction bases outside the gene matches: 5. CDR1 SGHVS and CDR2 FNYEAQ come from the germline V gene. CDR3 length equals 16 residues. DNA for the CDR3: TGTGCCAGCAGCTTAGTTAAAGGGACAGCCTACAATGAGCAGTTCTTC. It specifies CASSLVKGTAYNEQFF.

This clone has a handful of counts. CDR3 DNA sequence: TGTGCCATCAGTGAGTCCCAGGGTACGATCTACGAGCAGTACTTC. It translates to CAISESQGTIYEQYF. This chain joins TRBV10-3 and TRBJ2-7, with D possibly TRBD1 on 5 matching bases. The germline V gene has CDR1 ENHRY and CDR2 SYGVKD. Deletions cut 0 bases from V and 3 bases from J, with 12 bases between. The CDR3 is made up of 15 amino acids.